This T cell receptor beta chain derives from a study of blood T cell repertoires in COVID-19. Study-wide context: COVID-19 samples from acute and convalescent phases originated in the United States, Italy and Spain.

This CDR3 has 17 amino acids. With 2 bases clipped from V and 4 bases from J, the junction kept 10 bases outside the gene matches. From germline, CDR1 is SGHRS and CDR2 YFSETQ. Sequencing used immunoSEQ multiplex PCR; TCRdb keeps in-frame clones, though not all of them. The sample shows around 180,000 clones, around 83% of them seen only once. The chain uses TRBV5-1 and TRBJ1-3; 9 nucleotides align to TRBD1. This sequence originates from a human donor in a cohort sampled during active COVID-19. Specimen: peripheral blood. Here the CDR3 reads CASSLLGQGNSGNTIYF. Here the CDR3 DNA reads TGCGCCAGCAGCTTACTGGGACAGGGAAACTCCGGAAACACCATATATTTT.